Here is one T cell receptor (beta chain) with its context. Its antigen remains unknown. These data belong to a study of cytomegalovirus exposure and HLA in healthy donors. Participants comprised healthy donors of bone marrow. The CDR3 has 14 residues. The ends were cut back, 0 bases at V and 5 bases at J, with 11 bases in the middle. Germline CDR1 SGHRS, CDR2 YFSETQ. Study-wide points: Analyses of presence and absence presupposed an approximately uniform sequencing depth across donors. According to a later analysis, donors in an Asian-associated ancestry cluster reportedly had fewer N-insertions than the approximately 670-donor mean.

The PCR had 60 Vbeta and 13 Jbeta primers. Repertoires were generated with immunoSEQ multiplex PCR, while TCRdb's copy carries only in-frame clones and drops some. The sample carries 150,000 to 200,000 clones, roughly 73% recorded once. Sequencing was performed on PBMCs. This clonotype was obtained from a female donor in good health and CMV-seronegative. V usage is TRBV5-1 and J usage is TRBJ2-5, with D maybe TRBD1 (6 bases). CDR3 DNA: TGCGCCAGCAGCTTGGACAGGGTAGCGGAGACCCAGTACTTC. Translated, it gives CASSLDRVAETQYF.